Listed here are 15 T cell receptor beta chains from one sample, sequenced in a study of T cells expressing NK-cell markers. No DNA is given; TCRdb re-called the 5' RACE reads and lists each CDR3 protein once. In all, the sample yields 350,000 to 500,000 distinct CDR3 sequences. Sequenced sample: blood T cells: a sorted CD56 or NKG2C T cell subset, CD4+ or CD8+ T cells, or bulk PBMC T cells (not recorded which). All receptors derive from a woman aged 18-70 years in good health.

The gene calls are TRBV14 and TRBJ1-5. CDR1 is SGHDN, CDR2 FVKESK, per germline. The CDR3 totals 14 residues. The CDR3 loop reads CASSREYSNQPQHF.

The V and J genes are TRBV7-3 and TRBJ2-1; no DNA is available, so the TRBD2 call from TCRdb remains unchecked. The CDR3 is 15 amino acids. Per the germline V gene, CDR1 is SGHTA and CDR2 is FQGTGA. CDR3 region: CASSLRGLNLNEQFF.

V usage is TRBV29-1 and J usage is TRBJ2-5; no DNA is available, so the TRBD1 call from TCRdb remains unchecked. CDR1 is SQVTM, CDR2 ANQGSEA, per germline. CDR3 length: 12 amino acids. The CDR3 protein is CSVFRGEETQYF.

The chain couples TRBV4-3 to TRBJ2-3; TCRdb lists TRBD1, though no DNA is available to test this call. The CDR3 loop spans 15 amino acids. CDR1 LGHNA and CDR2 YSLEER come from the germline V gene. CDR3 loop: CASSQEAGGTDTQYF.

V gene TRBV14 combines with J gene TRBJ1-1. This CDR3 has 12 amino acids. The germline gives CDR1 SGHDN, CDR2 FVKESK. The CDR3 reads CASSQVPAKAFF.

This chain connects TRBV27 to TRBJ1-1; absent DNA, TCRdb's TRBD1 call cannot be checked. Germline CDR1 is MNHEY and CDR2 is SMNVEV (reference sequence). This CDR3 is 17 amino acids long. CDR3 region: CASSSTLIRDPNTEAFF.

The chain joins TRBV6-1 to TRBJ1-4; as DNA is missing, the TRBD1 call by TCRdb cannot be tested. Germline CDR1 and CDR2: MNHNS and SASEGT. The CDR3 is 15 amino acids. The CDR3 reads CASSGEWGRGEKLFF.

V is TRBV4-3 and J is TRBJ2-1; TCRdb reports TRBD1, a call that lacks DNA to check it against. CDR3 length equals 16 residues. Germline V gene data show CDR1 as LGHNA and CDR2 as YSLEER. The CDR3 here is CASSQDGAGGYNEQFF.

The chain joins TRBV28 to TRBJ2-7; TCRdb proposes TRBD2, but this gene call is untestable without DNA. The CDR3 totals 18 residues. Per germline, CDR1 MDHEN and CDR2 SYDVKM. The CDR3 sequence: CASNTWTSGRSDPYEQYF.

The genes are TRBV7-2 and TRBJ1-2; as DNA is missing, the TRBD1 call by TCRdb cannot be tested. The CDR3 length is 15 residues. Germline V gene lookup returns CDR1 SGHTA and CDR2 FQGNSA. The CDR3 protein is CASSPQQGLFDGYTF. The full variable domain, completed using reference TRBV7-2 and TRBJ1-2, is GAGVSQSPSNKVTEKGKDVELRCDPISGHTALYWYRQSLGQGLEFLIYFQGNSAPDKSGLPSDRFSAERTGGSVSTLTIQRTQQEDSAVYLCASSPQQGLFDGYTFGSGTRLTVV.

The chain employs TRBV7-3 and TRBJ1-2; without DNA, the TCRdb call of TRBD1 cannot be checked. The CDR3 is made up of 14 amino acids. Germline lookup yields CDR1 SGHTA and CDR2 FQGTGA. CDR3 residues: CASSWTGGDYGYTF.

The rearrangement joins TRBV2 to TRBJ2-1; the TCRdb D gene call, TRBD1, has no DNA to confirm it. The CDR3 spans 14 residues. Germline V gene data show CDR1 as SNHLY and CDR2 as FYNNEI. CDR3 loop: CASSARGNYNEQFF.

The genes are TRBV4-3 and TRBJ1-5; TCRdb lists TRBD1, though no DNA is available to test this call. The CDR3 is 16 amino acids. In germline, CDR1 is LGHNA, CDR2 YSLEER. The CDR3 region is CASSQGTGTLNQPQHF.

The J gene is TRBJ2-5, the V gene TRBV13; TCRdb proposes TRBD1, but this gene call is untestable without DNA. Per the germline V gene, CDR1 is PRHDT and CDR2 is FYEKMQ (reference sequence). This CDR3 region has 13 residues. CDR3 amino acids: CASSSGHQETQYF.

CDR3: CASSPDRGRMSRYYEQYF. The rearrangement uses TRBV14 and TRBJ2-7; TCRdb's D gene call, TRBD1, goes unchecked for lack of DNA. The germline gives CDR1 SGHDN, CDR2 FVKESK. The CDR3 is 18 amino acids.